This is a list of T cell receptor beta chains from one sample in a study of T-cell memory formation after mild COVID-19. In TCRdb, the 5' RACE reads were re-called with MiXCR into one record per CDR3 protein. The repertoire holds almost 550,000 distinct CDR3 sequences, with about a fifth as singletons. Sequencing used PBMCs or a T cell subset sorted from them (not recorded which). These receptors were taken from an adult woman who had mild COVID-19 (a few samples of this study predate the infection). Cell type and time point are not known. Each CDR3 is given with its conserved first and last residue. The D gene is left open where the match is weak. Where a row states a size, it is once, few, many or the class of an expanded clone; other rows omit it.

few	TRBD2	TRBV7-3	TRBJ2-3	CASSRRLAGAPDTQYF	TGTGCCAGCAGCCGCAGACTAGCGGGAGCCCCAGATACGCAGTATTTT
NA	NA	TRBV7-8	TRBJ2-7	CASSSGPESYEQYF	TGTGCCAGCAGCTCAGGTCCGGAATCCTACGAGCAGTACTTC
few	NA	TRBV5-1	TRBJ1-1	CASSLDGGTMNTEAFF	TGCGCCAGCAGCTTGGATGGGGGGACGATGAACACTGAAGCTTTCTTT
NA	TRBD2	TRBV5-1	TRBJ2-1	CASSGRGGIQSYEQFF	TGCGCCAGCAGCGGACGGGGGGGCATTCAGTCTTATGAGCAGTTCTTC
NA	TRBD2	TRBV12-3/TRBV12-4	TRBJ2-7	CASSLGLAGVSEQYF	TGTGCCAGCAGTCTCGGACTAGCGGGAGTATCCGAGCAGTACTTC
NA	NA	TRBV7-2	TRBJ2-5	CASSYPVRKETQYF	TGTGCCAGCAGCTACCCAGTCAGAAAAGAGACCCAGTACTTC
NA	TRBD2	TRBV20-1	TRBJ2-3	CSARAGSGGTDTQYF	TGCAGTGCTAGAGCCGGTAGCGGGGGAACAGATACGCAGTATTTT
few	TRBD1	TRBV5-1	TRBJ2-2	CASSLGQGAFTGELFF	TGCGCCAGCAGCTTGGGACAGGGGGCGTTCACCGGGGAGCTGTTTTTT
NA	NA	TRBV18	TRBJ2-5	CASSPFQGGETQYF	TGTGCCAGCTCACCCTTTCAGGGAGGAGAGACCCAGTACTTC
NA	NA	TRBV2	TRBJ1-5	CASSEAKRNNQPQHF	TGTGCCAGCAGTGAAGCTAAGCGTAACAATCAGCCCCAGCATTTT
once	NA	TRBV14	TRBJ2-7	CASAGFSYEQYF	TGTGCCAGCGCGGGTTTCTCCTACGAGCAGTACTTC
few	TRBD2	TRBV4-2	TRBJ2-1	CASSHPTVGTIPNEQFF	TGTGCCAGCAGCCATCCCACCGTGGGGACTATCCCAAATGAGCAGTTCTTC
many	NA	TRBV5-1	TRBJ1-4	CASSLSTGREKLFF	TGCGCCAGCAGCCTGAGTACAGGAAGGGAAAAACTGTTTTTT
many	NA	TRBV11-2	TRBJ2-7	CASSSWKDSSSYEQYF	TGTGCCAGCAGCTCCTGGAAAGACTCCAGCTCCTACGAGCAGTACTTC
NA	TRBD2	TRBV20-1	TRBJ2-1	CSASAPGLAGGFVKNEQFF	TGCAGTGCTAGTGCTCCGGGACTAGCGGGGGGGTTTGTTAAGAATGAGCAGTTCTTC
few	NA	TRBV5-4	TRBJ2-5	CASSWGTGLQETQYF	TGTGCCAGCAGCTGGGGGACGGGGCTCCAAGAGACCCAGTACTTC
NA	TRBD1	TRBV5-1	TRBJ2-7	CASSLAGGLTSTGEQYF	TGCGCCAGCAGCTTGGCAGGGGGCTTAACATCGACTGGCGAGCAGTACTTC
many	NA	TRBV5-1	TRBJ2-2	CASTLGRPTGELFF	TGCGCCAGCACCCTGGGGAGGCCCACCGGGGAGCTGTTTTTT
NA	TRBD2	TRBV12-3/TRBV12-4	TRBJ2-1	CASSFSGRPNNEQFF	TGTGCCAGCAGTTTTAGCGGGAGGCCTAACAATGAGCAGTTCTTC
NA	TRBD1	TRBV4-2	TRBJ1-5	CASSQTSSGTGMSNQPQHF	TGTGCCAGCAGCCAAACGAGTTCAGGGACAGGGATGAGCAATCAGCCCCAGCATTTT
NA	NA	TRBV7-8	TRBJ1-1	CASSQRSGEGSEAFF	TGTGCCAGCAGCCAGCGATCCGGGGAAGGGTCTGAAGCTTTCTTT
few	NA	TRBV23-1	TRBJ2-1	CASKRGGIPRHNEQFF	TGCGCCAGCAAAAGGGGCGGAATACCGCGACACAATGAGCAGTTCTTC
few	NA	TRBV5-5	TRBJ2-2	CASSLAAGHTGELFF	TGTGCCAGCAGCTTGGCGGCAGGGCACACCGGGGAGCTGTTTTTT
few	NA	TRBV5-1	TRBJ2-1	CASSLWAGNNEQFF	TGCGCCAGCAGCTTGTGGGCGGGAAACAATGAGCAGTTCTTC
few	NA	TRBV9	TRBJ2-5	CASSVARGEGQETQYF	TGTGCCAGCAGCGTAGCTAGGGGTGAAGGCCAAGAGACCCAGTACTTC
few	NA	TRBV19	TRBJ2-1	CASSMFALNEQFF	TGTGCCAGTAGTATGTTTGCGTTGAATGAGCAGTTCTTC
NA	NA	TRBV2	TRBJ2-7	CASRETSEQYF	TGTGCCAGCAGAGAAACAAGCGAGCAGTACTTC
NA	TRBD1	TRBV12-3/TRBV12-4	TRBJ2-7	CASSETGVSYEQYF	TGTGCCAGCAGCGAAACAGGGGTGTCCTACGAGCAGTACTTC
NA	TRBD1	TRBV7-8	TRBJ2-7	CASSEGGTGLTYEQYF	TGTGCCAGCAGCGAAGGAGGGACAGGGTTAACCTACGAGCAGTACTTC
NA	TRBD2	TRBV11-2	TRBJ2-2	CASSFRTSGTGELFF	TGTGCCAGCAGCTTTAGGACTAGCGGGACCGGGGAGCTGTTTTTT
few	NA	TRBV15	TRBJ1-2	CATSRDHRQNYGYTF	TGTGCCACCAGCAGAGATCACAGGCAGAACTATGGCTACACCTTC
NA	TRBD1	TRBV5-6	TRBJ1-5	CASSRGQQDQPQHF	TGTGCCAGCAGCAGGGGACAGCAAGATCAGCCCCAGCATTTT
NA	TRBD2	TRBV15	TRBJ2-5	CATSRDAGGGEETQYF	TGTGCCACCAGCAGAGACGCGGGAGGGGGGGAAGAGACCCAGTACTTC
NA	TRBD2	TRBV28	TRBJ2-7	CASSSGGSDGSYEQYF	TGTGCCAGCAGTTCCGGGGGGTCGGACGGCTCCTACGAGCAGTACTTC
few	NA	TRBV3-1	TRBJ2-7	CASSQDQGTWEQYF	TGTGCCAGCAGCCAAGATCAGGGGACATGGGAGCAGTACTTC
few	TRBD2	TRBV4-2	TRBJ2-5	CASSQDDVGGSPETQYF	TGTGCCAGCAGCCAAGATGATGTCGGCGGGAGCCCTGAGACCCAGTACTTC
NA	TRBD2	TRBV25-1	TRBJ2-7	CASREAGGTNEQYF	TGTGCCAGCAGGGAAGCGGGAGGGACTAACGAGCAGTACTTC
NA	NA	TRBV6-5	TRBJ1-1	CASSYQRGSRGTEAFF	TGTGCCAGCAGTTACCAGCGTGGGTCCCGGGGGACTGAAGCTTTCTTT
few	NA	TRBV20-1	TRBJ1-5	CSVGTHNQPQHF	TGCAGTGTGGGTACACACAATCAGCCCCAGCATTTT
NA	NA	TRBV24-1	TRBJ2-1	CATSGPVELNNEQFF	TGTGCCACCAGTGGTCCAGTCGAATTAAACAATGAGCAGTTCTTC
few	NA	TRBV20-1	TRBJ1-5	CSAGHRDGNQPQHF	TGCAGTGCTGGCCACAGGGATGGCAATCAGCCCCAGCATTTT
NA	TRBD2	TRBV12-3/TRBV12-4	TRBJ2-7	CASSSPGTSGSHEQYF	TGTGCCAGCAGTTCCCCCGGGACTAGCGGGAGCCACGAGCAGTACTTC
NA	TRBD1	TRBV3-1	TRBJ1-2	CASSRQGGYTF	TGTGCCAGCAGCCGACAGGGAGGCTACACCTTC
NA	TRBD1	TRBV14	TRBJ1-2	CASSITGGAYGYTF	TGTGCCAGCAGCATCACAGGGGGCGCCTATGGCTACACCTTC
NA	NA	TRBV7-9	TRBJ1-4	CASSLGTARANEKLFF	TGTGCCAGCAGCTTAGGGACAGCCAGGGCTAATGAAAAACTGTTTTTT
NA	NA	TRBV5-1	TRBJ2-7	CASSPSGQAYEQYF	TGCGCCAGCAGCCCGAGCGGACAAGCCTACGAGCAGTACTTC
few	TRBD2	TRBV6-1	TRBJ2-2	CASSGGTSGAGGGELFF	TGTGCCAGCAGTGGCGGGACTAGCGGAGCCGGTGGCGGGGAGCTGTTTTTT
NA	NA	TRBV30	TRBJ1-2	CAFNRAHGYTF	TGTGCCTTCAACAGGGCACATGGCTACACCTTC
few	NA	TRBV4-2	TRBJ2-7	CASSQGNPTYEQYF	TGTGCCAGCTCCCAGGGGAATCCCACCTACGAGCAGTACTTC
NA	NA	TRBV4-1	TRBJ1-1	CASSQDPPGDTEAFF	TGCGCCAGCAGCCAAGATCCCCCCGGGGACACTGAAGCTTTCTTT
NA	TRBD1	TRBV11-3	TRBJ1-2	CASSPAPGQIYYGYTF	TGTGCCAGCAGCCCAGCCCCGGGACAGATATATTATGGCTACACCTTC
NA	NA	TRBV7-2	TRBJ1-1	CASSLYRTVNTEAFF	TGTGCCAGCAGCTTATATCGGACAGTGAACACTGAAGCTTTCTTT
few	NA	TRBV30	TRBJ1-6	CAWTRDNSPLHF	TGTGCCTGGACCCGCGATAATTCACCCCTCCACTTT
few	NA	TRBV12-3/TRBV12-4	TRBJ2-7	CASSPWGTPSGEQYF	TGTGCCAGCAGTCCCTGGGGGACCCCCTCTGGCGAGCAGTACTTC
few	NA	TRBV4-2	TRBJ1-4	CASSQATAEGSEKLFF	TGTGCCAGCAGCCAAGCAACGGCGGAGGGTAGTGAAAAACTGTTTTTT
NA	NA	TRBV7-9	TRBJ2-1	CASSPRTGSSYNEQFF	TGTGCCAGCAGCCCTCGAACCGGCAGCTCCTACAATGAGCAGTTCTTC